This entry features one T cell receptor beta chain sequence. No antigen is known for it. The CDR3 totals 15 residues. The V end was cut by 5 bases, the J end by 8 bases, with 21 bases between. Per germline, CDR1 SGHVS and CDR2 FNYEAQ. TCRdb called the reads again in MiXCR, with one record for every CDR3 protein. The repertoire holds around 450,000 distinct CDR3 sequences, 31% seen once, with roughly 13% in the top ten. These data belong to a study of T cell repertoires in cytomegalovirus infection. Whole-study findings and limits: Public TCR beta family frequency separated CMV-and-HLA carriers, including in an independent cohort.

Sequenced material: PBMCs. The V call is TRBV7-6, the J call TRBJ1-2; D perhaps matches TRBD1 (5 bases). The sequence was obtained from a human donor in good health (CMV status not recorded). Some clones in this sample may be carry-over from other donors' samples. CDR3 region: CASSLPSGELGGYTF. The CDR3, as DNA: TGTGCCAGCAGCCTTCCCTCGGGGGAGCTCGGGGGCTACACCTTC.